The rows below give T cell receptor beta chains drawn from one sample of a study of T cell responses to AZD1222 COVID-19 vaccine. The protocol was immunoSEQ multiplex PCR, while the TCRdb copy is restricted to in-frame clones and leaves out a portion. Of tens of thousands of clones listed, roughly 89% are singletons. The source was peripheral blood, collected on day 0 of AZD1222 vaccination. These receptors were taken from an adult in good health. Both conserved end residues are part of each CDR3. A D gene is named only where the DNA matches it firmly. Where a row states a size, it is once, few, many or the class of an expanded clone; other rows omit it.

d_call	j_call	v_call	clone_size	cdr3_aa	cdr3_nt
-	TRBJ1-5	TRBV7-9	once	CASSPGTEPQHF	TGTGCCAGCAGCCCGGGGACGGAGCCCCAGCATTTT
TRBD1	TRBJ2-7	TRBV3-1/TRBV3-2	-	CASSQGGRGLLGF	TGTGCCAGCAGCCAAGGGGGCAGGGGGCTGTTAGGCTTC
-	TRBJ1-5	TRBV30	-	CAWTAGVSNQPQHF	TGTGCCTGGACGGCGGGGGTCAGCAATCAGCCCCAGCATTTT
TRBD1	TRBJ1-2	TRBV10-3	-	CAISASTGGIYTF	TGTGCCATCAGTGCAAGCACAGGGGGCATCTACACCTTC
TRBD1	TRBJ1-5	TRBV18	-	CASSPADRGSNQPQHF	TGTGCCAGCTCACCCGCCGACAGGGGGAGCAATCAGCCCCAGCATTTT
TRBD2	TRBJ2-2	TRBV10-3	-	CAISGTSTGELFF	TGTGCCATCAGCGGGACTAGCACCGGGGAGCTGTTTTTT
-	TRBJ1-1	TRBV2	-	CASRTTEAFF	TGTGCCAGCAGAACCACTGAAGCTTTCTTT
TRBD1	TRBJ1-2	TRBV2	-	CASSEWDRGRGYGYTF	TGTGCCAGCAGTGAATGGGACAGGGGGCGAGGTTATGGCTACACCTTC
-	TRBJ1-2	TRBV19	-	CASSISGLPLYGYTF	TGTGCCAGTAGTATAAGTGGACTCCCGCTCTATGGCTACACCTTC
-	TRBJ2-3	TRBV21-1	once	CASSNCPLSGGATDTQYF	TGTGCCAGCAGCAACTGCCCTCTTAGCGGGGGGGCCACAGATACGCAGTATTTT
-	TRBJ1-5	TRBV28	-	CASSLLARGADQPQHF	TGTGCCAGCAGTTTACTTGCTCGGGGGGCGGATCAGCCCCAGCATTTT
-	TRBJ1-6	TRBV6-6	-	CASSYSISPRNSPLHF	TGTGCCAGCAGTTACTCGATTAGTCCCCGGAATTCACCCCTCCACTTT
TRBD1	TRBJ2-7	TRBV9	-	CASSVGGTVSYEQYF	TGTGCCAGCAGCGTAGGTGGGACAGTATCCTACGAGCAGTACTTC
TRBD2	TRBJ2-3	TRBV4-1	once	CASSQVIAGGTRRGDTQYF	TGCGCCAGCAGCCAAGTGATAGCGGGGGGTACTCGACGGGGAGATACGCAGTATTTT
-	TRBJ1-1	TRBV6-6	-	CASSQGRVDTEAFF	TGTGCCAGCAGTCAGGGGCGCGTAGACACTGAAGCTTTCTTT
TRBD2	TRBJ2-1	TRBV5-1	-	CASSSLGLAGNNEQFF	TGCGCCAGCAGCTCCCTGGGCCTAGCGGGGAACAATGAGCAGTTCTTC
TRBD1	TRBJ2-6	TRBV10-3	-	CAIGTALHVLGSGANVLTF	TGTGCCATCGGGACAGCTTTACATGTACTCGGGTCTGGGGCCAACGTCCTGACTTTC
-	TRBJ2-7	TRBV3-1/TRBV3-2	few	CASSIYGTSYEQYF	TGTGCCAGCAGCATTTACGGCACCTCCTACGAGCAGTACTTC
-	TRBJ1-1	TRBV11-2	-	CASSLWGTGYGTEAFF	TGTGCCAGCAGCTTATGGGGGACCGGGTATGGTACTGAAGCTTTCTTT
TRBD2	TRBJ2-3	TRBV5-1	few	CASSIGTSSITDTQYF	TGCGCCAGCAGCATAGGGACTAGCTCAATCACAGATACGCAGTATTTT
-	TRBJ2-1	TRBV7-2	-	CASSNYNEQFF	TGTGCCAGCAGCAACTACAATGAGCAGTTCTTC
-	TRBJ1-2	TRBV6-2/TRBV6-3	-	CASSYEAGKGYTF	TGTGCCAGCAGTTACGAGGCAGGGAAGGGCTACACCTTC
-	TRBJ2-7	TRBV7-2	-	CASSSPPRTYEQYF	TGTGCCAGCAGCTCCCCCCCACGGACTTACGAGCAGTACTTC
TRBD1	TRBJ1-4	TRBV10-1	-	CASGQDNDEKLFF	TGCGCCAGCGGACAGGATAATGATGAAAAACTGTTTTTT
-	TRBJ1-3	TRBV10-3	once	CAIRPGDSGNTIYF	TGTGCCATCAGGCCAGGGGATTCTGGAAACACCATATATTTT
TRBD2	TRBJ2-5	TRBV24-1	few	CATSDFGEGQETQYF	TGTGCCACCAGTGATTTTGGGGAGGGCCAAGAGACCCAGTACTTC
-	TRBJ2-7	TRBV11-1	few	CASNEGGLEEQYF	TGTGCCAGCAACGAGGGGGGCTTGGAAGAGCAGTACTTC
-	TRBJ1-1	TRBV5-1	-	CASSPLQLGNTEAFF	TGCGCCAGCAGCCCACTACAGTTGGGTAACACTGAAGCTTTCTTT
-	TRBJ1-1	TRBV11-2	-	CASSTQGSGAFF	TGTGCCAGCAGCACCCAGGGATCTGGGGCTTTCTTT
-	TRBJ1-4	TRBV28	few	CASSTSQGDREKLFF	TGTGCCAGCAGTACGTCACAGGGTGATCGTGAAAAACTGTTTTTT
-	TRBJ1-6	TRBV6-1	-	CASSEQTVNSPLHF	TGTGCCAGCAGTGAACAGACAGTCAATTCACCCCTCCACTTT
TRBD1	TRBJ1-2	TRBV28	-	CASTQGTGRYYGYTF	TGTGCCAGCACCCAGGGGACAGGGCGCTACTATGGCTACACCTTC
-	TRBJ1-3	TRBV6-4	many	CASKEDSSGNTIYF	TGTGCCAGCAAGGAGGACTCCTCTGGAAACACCATATATTTT
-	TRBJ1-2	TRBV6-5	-	CASTPTGSRGYTF	TGTGCCAGCACCCCAACAGGGTCCAGGGGCTACACCTTC
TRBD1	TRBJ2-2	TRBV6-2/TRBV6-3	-	CASSPYRTGANTGELFF	TGTGCCAGCAGTCCCTACCGGACAGGGGCGAACACCGGGGAGCTGTTTTTT
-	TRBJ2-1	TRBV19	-	CASSIDRVVKYNEQFF	TGTGCCAGTAGTATAGACAGGGTCGTGAAATACAATGAGCAGTTCTTC
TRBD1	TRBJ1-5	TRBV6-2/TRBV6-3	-	CASSYFTGTGTLGNQPQHF	TGTGCCAGCAGTTACTTTACCGGGACAGGAACTTTGGGCAATCAGCCCCAGCATTTT
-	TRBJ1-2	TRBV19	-	CASSIDGWNRGKGGYTF	TGTGCCAGTAGTATCGATGGGTGGAATCGGGGGAAAGGCGGCTACACCTTC
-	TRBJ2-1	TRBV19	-	CASNRGLYNEQFF	TGTGCCAGTAATAGAGGTCTTTACAATGAGCAGTTCTTC
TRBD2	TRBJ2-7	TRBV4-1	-	CASSPFVSGAAYEQYF	TGCGCCAGCAGCCCGTTCGTTAGCGGGGCGGCCTACGAGCAGTACTTC
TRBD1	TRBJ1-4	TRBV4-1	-	CASSPFYAGQGYEKLFF	TGCGCCAGCAGTCCCTTTTATGCGGGACAGGGGTACGAAAAACTGTTTTTT
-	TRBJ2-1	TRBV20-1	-	CSSRGRDEQFF	TGCAGTTCGCGGGGAAGGGATGAGCAGTTCTTC
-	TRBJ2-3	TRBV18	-	CASSQPSTDTQYF	TGTGCCAGCTCACAACCCAGCACAGATACGCAGTATTTT
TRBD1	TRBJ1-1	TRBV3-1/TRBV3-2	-	CASSLTGGTEAFF	TGTGCCAGCAGCCTGACAGGGGGTACTGAAGCTTTCTTT
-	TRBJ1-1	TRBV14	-	CASSQEPGETEAFF	TGTGCCAGCAGCCAAGAACCGGGGGAGACTGAAGCTTTCTTT
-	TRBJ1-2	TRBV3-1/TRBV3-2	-	CASSRGENYGYTF	TGTGCCAGCAGCAGGGGGGAGAACTATGGCTACACCTTC
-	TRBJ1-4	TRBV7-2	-	CASSFAGAGEKLFF	TGTGCCAGCAGCTTTGCGGGGGCGGGGGAAAAACTGTTTTTT
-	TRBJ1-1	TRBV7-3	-	CASSPQARAEAFF	TGTGCCAGCAGCCCGCAAGCGCGGGCTGAAGCTTTCTTT
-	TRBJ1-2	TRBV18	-	CASSPKRQGHEGYTF	TGTGCCAGCTCACCGAAGCGCCAGGGCCATGAGGGCTACACCTTC
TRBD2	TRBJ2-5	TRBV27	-	CASTPGGGRGTQYF	TGTGCCAGCACCCCCGGGGGGGGCCGAGGGACCCAGTACTTC
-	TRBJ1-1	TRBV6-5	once	CASMSRAFEAFF	TGTGCCAGCATGTCCAGGGCCTTTGAAGCTTTCTTT
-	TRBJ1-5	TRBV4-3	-	CASSQDSGQPQHF	TGCGCCAGCAGCCAAGATTCAGGTCAGCCCCAGCATTTT
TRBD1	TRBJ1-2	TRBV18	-	CASSPMGTGQNGYTF	TGTGCCAGCTCACCAATGGGGACAGGGCAGAATGGCTACACCTTC
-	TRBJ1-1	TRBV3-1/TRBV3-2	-	CASSQAGTEAFF	TGTGCCAGCAGCCAAGCGGGGACTGAAGCTTTCTTT
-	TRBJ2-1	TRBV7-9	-	CASSPLRGGSEQFF	TGTGCCAGCAGCCCCCTGAGAGGGGGGTCGGAGCAGTTCTTC
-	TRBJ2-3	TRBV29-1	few	CSVAAETDTQYF	TGCAGCGTTGCCGCCGAGACAGATACGCAGTATTTT
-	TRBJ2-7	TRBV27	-	CASSGGTSYEQYF	TGTGCCAGCAGTGGAGGGACTTCCTACGAGCAGTACTTC
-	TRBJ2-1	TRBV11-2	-	CASSLDPGSYNEQFF	TGTGCCAGCAGCTTAGACCCGGGTTCCTACAATGAGCAGTTCTTC
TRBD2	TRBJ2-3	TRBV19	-	CASSKQEAGTDTQYF	TGTGCCAGTAGTAAACAAGAAGCGGGGACAGATACGCAGTATTTT
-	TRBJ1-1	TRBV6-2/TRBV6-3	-	CASSYSGKNTEAFF	TGTGCCAGCAGTTACTCGGGGAAGAACACTGAAGCTTTCTTT